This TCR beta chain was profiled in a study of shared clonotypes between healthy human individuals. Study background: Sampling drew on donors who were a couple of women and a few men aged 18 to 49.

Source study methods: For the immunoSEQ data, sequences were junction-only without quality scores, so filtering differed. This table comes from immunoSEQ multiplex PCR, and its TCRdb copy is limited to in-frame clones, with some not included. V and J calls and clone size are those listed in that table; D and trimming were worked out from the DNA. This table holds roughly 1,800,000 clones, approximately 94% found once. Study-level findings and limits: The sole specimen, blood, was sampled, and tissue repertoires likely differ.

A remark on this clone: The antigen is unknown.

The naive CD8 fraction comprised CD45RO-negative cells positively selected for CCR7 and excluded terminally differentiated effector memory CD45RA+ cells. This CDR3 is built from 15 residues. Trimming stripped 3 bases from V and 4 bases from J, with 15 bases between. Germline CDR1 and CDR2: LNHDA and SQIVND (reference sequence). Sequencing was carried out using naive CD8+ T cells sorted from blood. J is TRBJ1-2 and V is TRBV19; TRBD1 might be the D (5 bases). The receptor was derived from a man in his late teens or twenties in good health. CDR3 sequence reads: CASSIPRDPRYGYTF. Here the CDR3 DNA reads TGTGCCAGTAGTATCCCTCGGGACCCCCGCTATGGCTACACCTTC.